This TCR beta chain came from a study of PD-L1 blockade in urothelial cancer. The overall study: Patients with male sex and bladder-origin urothelial cancer accounted for about 85% of the roughly 30 enrolled.

Time point described: peripheral blood 6 weeks after treatment start. Germline V gene data show CDR1 as LNHDA and CDR2 as SQIVND (reference sequence). Trimming removed 3 bases from V and 3 bases from J; junction bases left unmatched: 9. The CDR3 runs 16 residues. Each PCR contained spiked-in synthetic TCR analog templates. The protocol was immunoSEQ multiplex PCR, while the TCRdb copy is restricted to in-frame clones and leaves out a portion. The sample records 35,000 to 55,000 clones, 82% being singletons. The genes are TRBV19 and TRBJ2-3, with 7 nucleotides matching TRBD1. The sample was PBMCs, taken around atezolizumab (anti-PD-L1) treatment. The receptor was derived from a man in his 60s with urothelial cancer. The CDR3 DNA follows: TGTGCCAGTAGTATGGGTCGGATACAGGGGACAGATACGCAGTATTTT. Translating it yields CASSMGRIQGTDTQYF.